This TCR beta chain came from a study of CXCR3-negative and CXCR3-positive naive CD8 T cells. Study context: Overall TRB read output was about 140 million, and each library contained about 1.5 +/- 0.3 million reads.

Worth noting for this clonotype: Its target is not known.

Per germline, CDR1 LGHNA and CDR2 YSLEER. The CDR3 is 20 amino acids. Study-wide findings and caveats: The naive subsets expressed comparable surface CD5, and the authors inferred TCR strength from TRB CDR3 properties.

It was by 5' RACE with UMI labels that the TRB cDNA libraries were prepared. Each CDR3 protein gets one entry in TCRdb, which reprocessed the 5' RACE reads and gives no DNA. This sample's clone table lists approximately 53,000 distinct CDR3 sequences. The V call is TRBV4-3, the J call TRBJ1-4. Sequences were obtained from memory CD8+ T cells from blood. The origin of this receptor is a human donor in good health. Some clones in this sample may be carry-over from other donors' samples. The chain's CDR3 is CASSQDPRDPPDIFNEKLFF.